The T cell receptor beta chain described here comes from a study of OX40 agonist ivuxolimab in advanced cancers. On the study more broadly: While on treatment, patients had intravenous ivuxolimab at 0.01 to 10 mg/kg every 2 weeks. Three partial responders included one hepatocellular carcinoma patient and two cutaneous melanoma patients. Study findings and constraints: The mean number of expanded clones was higher in CD8+ T cells than in CD4+.

A remark on this clone: Its antigen is not identified.

Assay: immunoSEQ multiplex PCR; the TCRdb copy retains only in-frame clones and omits some. The sample shows some 66,000 clones, over 80% of them seen only once. Sequenced here: CD4+ or CD8+ T cells sorted from blood, sampled in a trial of the OX40 agonist ivuxolimab. The source is an adult with an advanced solid tumor such as melanoma, head and neck, liver or kidney cancer.

The CDR3 loop is CASSAQTILGNTIYF. The DNA of the CDR3 is TGTGCCAGCAGCGCACAGACAATCCTCGGAAACACCATATATTTT. V and J are TRBV7-6 and TRBJ1-3; D gene unclear. V dropped 5 bases and J dropped 4 bases, with 15 bases sitting between them. CDR1 and CDR2 from the germline V gene are SGHVS and FNYEAQ. This CDR3 spans 15 amino acids.